This TCR beta chain was identified in a study of T cells in Graves' hyperthyroidism and ophthalmopathy. Study background: Upon initial diagnosis and before any treatment, peripheral blood was collected.

The CDR3 runs to 16 residues. Germline CDR1 reads MNHEY; CDR2 reads SVGEGT. V was pared by 7 bases and J by 4 bases, with 15 bases of the junction left unmatched. Uncontrolled infections, other autoimmune diseases, pregnancy or lactation led to exclusion of patients. Ahead of any ophthalmopathy symptoms, the blood sample was obtained at the first diagnosis of hyperthyroidism. The PBMCs were taken from roughly 10 ml of fresh peripheral blood. Regions amplified from RNA transcripts were the TCR beta CDR3 regions. Initially, a first-round RT-PCR of the TCR CDR3 employed the HTBI primer set. TCRdb independently ran MiXCR on the multiplex PCR reads; one entry per CDR3 protein. Of roughly 290,000 distinct CDR3 sequences in the sample, about an eighth are singletons; the top ten hold 7.8%.

The chain recombines TRBV6-2 or TRBV6-3 with TRBJ2-5; TRBD2 matches at 7 bases. This TCR came from a woman under 40 with Graves' hyperthyroidism that later progressed to Graves' ophthalmopathy. The sample taken for sequencing was blood. The CDR3 protein is CASTEGGRGESETQYF. Written as DNA, the CDR3 is TGTGCCAGCACGGAGGGCGGGAGAGGGGAGTCAGAGACCCAGTACTTC.